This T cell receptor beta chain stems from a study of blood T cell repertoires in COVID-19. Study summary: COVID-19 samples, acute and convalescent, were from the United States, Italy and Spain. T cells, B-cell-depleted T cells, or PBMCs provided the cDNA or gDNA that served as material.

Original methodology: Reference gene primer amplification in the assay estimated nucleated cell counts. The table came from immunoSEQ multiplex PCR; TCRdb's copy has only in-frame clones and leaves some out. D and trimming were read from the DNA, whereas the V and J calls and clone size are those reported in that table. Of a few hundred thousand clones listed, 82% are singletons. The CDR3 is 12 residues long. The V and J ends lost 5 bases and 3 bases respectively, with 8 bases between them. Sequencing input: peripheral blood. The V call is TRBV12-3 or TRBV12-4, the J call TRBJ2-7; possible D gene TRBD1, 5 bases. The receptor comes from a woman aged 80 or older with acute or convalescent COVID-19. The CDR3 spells CASSDDSYEQYF. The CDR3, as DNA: TGTGCCAGCAGTGACGACAGCTACGAGCAGTACTTC.